The 25 T cell receptor beta chains reported below all come from one sample, sequenced in a study of blood T cell repertoires in COVID-19. Repertoires were generated with immunoSEQ multiplex PCR, while TCRdb's copy carries only in-frame clones and drops some. Counted here are around 160,000 clones, over 75% occurring once; the ten biggest clones make up 10% to 15%. Input material: peripheral blood. The receptor set was obtained from a man aged 60 to 69 with active or convalescent COVID-19.

This chain uses TRBV5-5 with TRBJ1-4, with 7 bases fitting TRBD1. The CDR3 covers 15 residues. The J segment lost 6 bases and the V segment lost 4 bases, leaving 9 bases of the junction unmatched. Germline lookup yields CDR1 SGHKS and CDR2 YYEKEE (reference sequence). CDR3 coding DNA: TGTGCCAGCAGCGGATCGGGACAGAAGTATGAAAAACTGTTTTTT. Protein product: CASSGSGQKYEKLFF.

CDR3 DNA sequence: TGTGCCAGCAGCTTAGCGGCGGGGAACACCATATATTTT. As protein: CASSLAAGNTIYF. The V gene is TRBV7-2, the J gene TRBJ1-3; D remains unclear. This CDR3 spans 13 amino acids. CDR1 is SGHTA, CDR2 FQGNSA, per germline. V lost 0 bases, J lost 7 bases, and 7 bases lay in between.

This clone was picked up a small number of times. This rearrangement joins TRBV7-2 to TRBJ1-4; unclear D gene. CDR1 is SGHTA, CDR2 FQGNSA, per germline. This CDR3 is 13 amino acids long. V gave up 5 bases and J gave up 8 bases, with 12 bases separating them. The CDR3 region has the DNA TGTGCCAGCAGCCCCCGACATGGGGAAAAACTGTTTTTT. Translated, it gives CASSPRHGEKLFF.

The rearrangement links TRBV4-2 to TRBJ2-1, with 7 bases matching TRBD2. This CDR3 is 14 amino acids long. The V and J ends lost 0 bases and 5 bases, in that order; junction bases with no gene match: 1. CDR1 and CDR2 (germline): LGHNA, YNFKEQ. This chain's CDR3 is CASSQDAGDNEQFF. For the CDR3, the DNA is TGTGCCAGCAGCCAAGACGCGGGAGACAATGAGCAGTTCTTC.

This sequence joins TRBV27 and TRBJ1-1; weak D call: TRBD1 (6 bases). Germline CDR1 and CDR2: MNHEY and SMNVEV (reference sequence). Trimming left V 9 bases short and J 2 bases short, with 16 bases between. The CDR3 runs 14 residues. Written as DNA, the CDR3 is TGTGCCAGTAACTGGGGGGGGGCAAACACTGAAGCTTTCTTT. Protein sequence: CASNWGGANTEAFF.

The chain couples TRBV15 to TRBJ2-1, with D perhaps TRBD1 (6 bases). The CDR3 spans 15 residues. V was cut by 3 bases and J by 8 bases, with 17 bases left in between. Per germline, CDR1 LNHNV and CDR2 YYDKDF (reference sequence). The CDR3 region has the DNA TGTGCCACCAGCAGGGAACAGGACAGAATCGATGAGCAGTTCTTC. Its translation: CATSREQDRIDEQFF. The full variable domain, completed using reference TRBV15 and TRBJ2-1, is DAMVIQNPRYQVTQFGKPVTLSCSQTLNHNVMYWYQQKSSQAPKLLFHYYDKDFNNEADTPDNFQSRRPNTSFCFLDIRSPGLGDTAMYLCATSREQDRIDEQFFGPGTRLTVL.

This sequence joins TRBV28 and TRBJ2-3; D uncertain. CDR1 and CDR2 (germline): MDHEN, SYDVKM. CDR3 size: 13 residues. Trimming removed 7 bases from V and 1 base from J, with 9 bases in between. The CDR3 coding sequence is TGTGCCAGCAAAGAGTCCGGCACAGATACGCAGTATTTT. Translation gives CASKESGTDTQYF.

V usage is TRBV11-3 and J usage is TRBJ2-7, with 11 bases aligning to TRBD2. The V and J ends lost 5 bases and 6 bases, in that order; junction bases with no gene match: 3. Germline V gene lookup returns CDR1 SGHNT and CDR2 YENEEA. This CDR3 is built from 13 residues. CDR3 sequence (DNA): TGTGCCAGCAGCCAGCTAGCGGGAGGCGAGCAGTACTTC. It is translated as CASSQLAGGEQYF. The whole variable domain, remainder taken from reference TRBV11-3 and TRBJ2-7, is EAGVVQSPRYKIIEKKQPVAFWCNPISGHNTLYWYLQNLGQGPELLIRYENEEAVDDSQLPKDRFSAERLKGVDSTLKIQPAELGDSAVYLCASSQLAGGEQYFGPGTRLTVT.

This clone was seen more than once but under ten times. This sequence joins TRBV12-3 or TRBV12-4 and TRBJ2-3; D gene uncertain. CDR3 length equals 12 residues. V lost 2 bases and J 3 bases, leaving 3 bases between the germline ends. In DNA form, the CDR3 reads TGTGCCAGCAGTTTAATAACAGATACGCAGTATTTT. Translating gives CASSLITDTQYF.

The gene calls are TRBV13 and TRBJ2-7, with 7 bases fitting TRBD2. The CDR3 extends over 15 amino acids. The germline CDR1 and CDR2 sequences are PRHDT and FYEKMQ (reference sequence). Losses at the gene ends were 7 bases for V and 6 bases for J; bases not matched to a gene: 15. CDR3 in amino acids: CASTIYGGFSSEQYF. The CDR3 bases are TGTGCCAGCACCATCTACGGGGGGTTTTCGTCCGAGCAGTACTTC.

The chain joins TRBV3-1 (or the pseudogene TRBV3-2) to TRBJ2-3; D gene ambiguous. Germline V CDR1 and CDR2: LGHDT, YNNKEL (reference sequence). The CDR3 runs 12 residues. Trimming removed 3 bases at V and 6 bases at J, with 7 bases between. The CDR3: CASSQSGDTQYF. Here the CDR3 DNA reads TGTGCCAGCAGCCAGTCCGGGGATACGCAGTATTTT.

The rearrangement uses TRBV20-1 and TRBJ2-1, with a possible D match to TRBD2 (6 bases). V lost 3 bases, J lost 4 bases, and 16 bases lay in between. Germline V gene data show CDR1 as DFQATT and CDR2 as SNEGSKA (reference sequence). The CDR3 runs 15 residues. The CDR3 is CSASQGLGRYNEQFF. CDR3 in DNA: TGCAGTGCTAGTCAGGGACTGGGACGATACAATGAGCAGTTCTTC.

V and J are TRBV11-2 and TRBJ2-3; 8 bases agree with TRBD1. After removal of 1 base from V and 2 bases from J, the junction contained 2 bases not matched to a gene. Germline V lookup: CDR1 SGHAT, CDR2 FQNNGV. This CDR3 contains 15 residues. The CDR3 nucleotides are TGTGCCAGCAGCTTAGCCAGGGGGCCCACAGATACGCAGTATTTT. It encodes CASSLARGPTDTQYF.

J is TRBJ2-7 and V is TRBV2; 14 bases agree with TRBD2. Germline V gene sequence: CDR1 SNHLY, CDR2 FYNNEI. V gave up 5 bases and J gave up 12 bases; unmatched junction bases: 9. CDR3 length equals 14 residues. The CDR3 nucleotides are TGTGCCAGCAGTTCTGAATTGGGACTAGCGGGAGTGTACTTC. Its translation is CASSSELGLAGVYF.

The rearrangement uses TRBV20-1 and TRBJ1-1, with a weak D call TRBD1 (6 bases). This CDR3 has 16 residues. V was pared by 3 bases and J by 0 bases, with 17 bases between. CDR1 is DFQATT, CDR2 SNEGSKA, per germline (reference sequence). The CDR3 nucleotides are TGCAGTGCTAGTGGACAGCCGGGGGGAATGAACACTGAAGCTTTCTTT. Protein: CSASGQPGGMNTEAFF.

The V call is TRBV2, the J call TRBJ2-2; 10 nucleotides align to TRBD2. The germline gives CDR1 SNHLY, CDR2 FYNNEI. There are 15 residues in the CDR3. The junction had 7 bases not matched to a gene; V was cut back by 10 bases and J by 2 bases. CDR3 in DNA: TGTGCCAACTCTCGGACTAGCGGTAACACCGGGGAGCTGTTTTTT. Its translation: CANSRTSGNTGELFF.

J is TRBJ2-3 and V is TRBV10-3; D might be TRBD2 (5 bases). Trimming stripped 7 bases from V and 14 bases from J, with 28 bases between. Per the germline V gene, CDR1 is ENHRY and CDR2 is SYGVKD. This CDR3 comprises 15 residues. The CDR3 loop reads CAINPTAGAAANLYF. CDR3 nucleotide sequence: TGTGCCATCAACCCCACGGCAGGAGCGGCCGCTAATCTGTATTTT.

This chain connects TRBV7-6 to TRBJ1-4; 9 bases are shared with TRBD1. CDR3 length equals 15 residues. In germline, CDR1 is SGHVS, CDR2 FNYEAQ. The V and J ends lost 4 bases and 7 bases, in that order; junction bases with no gene match: 7. CDR3 in amino acids: CASSSQTGGGEKLFF. The CDR3 nucleotides read TGTGCCAGCAGCTCCCAGACAGGGGGAGGTGAAAAACTGTTTTTT.

The genes are TRBV6-2 or TRBV6-3 and TRBJ2-7, with 9 positions matching TRBD1. This CDR3 is built from 14 residues. The J segment lost 4 bases and the V segment lost 6 bases, leaving 7 bases of the junction unmatched. Germline loops: CDR1 MNHEY, CDR2 SVGEGT. DNA of the CDR3: TGTGCCAGCAGCCCCCGGGACAGGGAATACGAGCAGTACTTC. Translating it yields CASSPRDREYEQYF.

The chain combines TRBV6-5 with TRBJ2-7; tentative D call: TRBD1 (5 bases). The CDR3 consists of 15 residues. V lost 0 bases and J lost 2, with 11 bases in between. CDR1 and CDR2 (germline): MNHEY, SVGAGI. The CDR3 sequence is CASSYSTRTTYEQYF. The CDR3 bases are TGTGCCAGCAGTTACTCGACCAGGACAACCTACGAGCAGTACTTC.

The CDR3 nucleotides are TGCAGTGCTAGAGTCCGTCATGGCTACACCTTC. The encoded protein is CSARVRHGYTF. J is TRBJ1-2 and V is TRBV20-1; D ambiguous. Germline V gene data show CDR1 as DFQATT and CDR2 as SNEGSKA (reference sequence). This CDR3 has 11 residues. Between the trimmed V and J ends, which lost 1 base and 6 bases, there was a span of 6 bases.

The J gene is TRBJ1-5, the V gene TRBV5-5; unclear D gene. Germline loops: CDR1 SGHKS, CDR2 YYEKEE (reference sequence). The CDR3 length is 13 residues. With 2 bases removed from V and 2 bases from J, the gap between germline ends came to 5 bases. The CDR3 spells CASSFYGNQPQHF. For the CDR3, the DNA is TGTGCCAGCAGCTTCTACGGCAATCAGCCCCAGCATTTT. Looking up the rest from reference TRBV5-5 and TRBJ1-5 gives the full variable domain: DAGVTQSPTHLIKTRGQQVTLRCSPISGHKSVSWYQQVLGQGPQFIFQYYEKEERGRGNFPDRFSARQFPNYSSELNVNALLLGDSALYLCASSFYGNQPQHFGDGTRLSIL.

The V and J genes are TRBV2 and TRBJ1-5, with D tentatively TRBD1 (6 bases). V lost 7 bases to trimming and J lost 3 bases, with 10 bases between them. The CDR3 covers 13 residues. CDR1 is SNHLY, CDR2 FYNNEI, per germline. The CDR3 protein is CASTGQPNQPQHF. The CDR3 coding sequence is TGTGCCAGCACTGGACAGCCCAATCAGCCCCAGCATTTT.

This chain links TRBV7-2 with TRBJ2-3; TRBD2 aligns across 16 bases. Germline assignment: CDR1 SGHTA and CDR2 FQGNSA. J lost 5 bases, V lost 4 bases, and 6 bases had no gene match. The CDR3 runs to 17 residues. CDR3 in DNA: TGTGCCAGCAGCTCCGGGACTAGCGGGAGGGCGAGAGATACGCAGTATTTT. Amino acid sequence: CASSSGTSGRARDTQYF.

The CDR3 DNA reads TGTGCCAGCAGTGAATACCGGGACAGGGGCAATGAGCAGTTCTTC. Its protein product is CASSEYRDRGNEQFF. The gene calls are TRBV25-1 and TRBJ2-1; 10 positions match TRBD1. Trimming at V came to 0 bases and at J to 6 bases, leaving 2 bases not matched to a gene. Germline V lookup: CDR1 MGHDK, CDR2 SYGVNS. The CDR3 spans 15 residues. Variable domain in full (rest from reference TRBV25-1 and TRBJ2-1): EADIYQTPRYLVIGTGKKITLECSQTMGHDKMYWYQQDPGMELHLIHYSYGVNSTEKGDLSSESTVSRIRTEHFPLTLESARPSHTSQYLCASSEYRDRGNEQFFGPGTRLTVL.